This T cell receptor beta chain stems from a study of T cell repertoires in aging, cancer and after chemotherapy. This CDR3 region has 15 residues. Germline CDR1 MGHRA, CDR2 YSYEKL. Trimming removed 3 bases from V and 7 bases from J, with 18 bases in between. Multiplex touch-down PCR with TRB-A/B primers amplified rearranged V-D-J TRB sequences. MiXCR, run by TCRdb on the multiplex PCR reads, gives a single entry per CDR3 protein. Of thousands of distinct CDR3 sequences in the sample, 24% are singletons; the top ten hold around 3%. In this sample, this clonotype turned up a few times. Its matching antigen is unknown. The study's findings and limits: Age-matched healthy donors had significantly more diverse, less clonal blood TCR repertoires than untreated cancer patients.

The template was genomic DNA from peripheral blood, not RNA. The chain has TRBV4-1 and TRBJ1-2, with a possible D match to TRBD1 (5 bases). The receptor comes from a human donor in good health. Sequenced material: blood. DNA for the CDR3: TGCGCCAGCAGCCACGAAGGGGAATCGGCCGGTGGCTACACCTTC. Protein product: CASSHEGESAGGYTF.